This T cell receptor beta chain was sequenced in a study of radiotherapy plus CTLA-4 blockade in lung cancer. Sequencing used immunoSEQ multiplex PCR; TCRdb keeps in-frame clones, though not all of them. The sample shows some 62,000 clones, about 72% of them seen only once. The clonotype comes from a human donor with non-small cell lung cancer who had a complete response to radiotherapy plus ipilimumab. The input for sequencing was peripheral blood, taken from a patient treated with radiotherapy plus ipilimumab.

This CDR3 reads CASSLAKASGALQEQFF. CDR3 in DNA: TGTGCCAGCAGCTTAGCGAAGGCTAGCGGGGCCCTCCAAGAGCAGTTCTTC. The rearrangement links TRBV7-9 to TRBJ2-1, with TRBD2 identical over 9 bases. Germline V gives CDR1 SEHNR, CDR2 FQNEAQ (reference sequence). The V segment lost 0 bases and the J segment 10 bases; nucleotides outside the gene matches: 13. This CDR3 spans 17 amino acids. Filled out from reference TRBV7-9 and TRBJ2-1, the complete variable domain reads DTGVSQNPRHKITKRGQNVTFRCDPISEHNRLYWYRQTLGQGPEFLTYFQNEAQLEKSRLLSDRFSAERPKGSFSTLEIQRTEQGDSAMYLCASSLAKASGALQEQFFGPGTRLTVL.